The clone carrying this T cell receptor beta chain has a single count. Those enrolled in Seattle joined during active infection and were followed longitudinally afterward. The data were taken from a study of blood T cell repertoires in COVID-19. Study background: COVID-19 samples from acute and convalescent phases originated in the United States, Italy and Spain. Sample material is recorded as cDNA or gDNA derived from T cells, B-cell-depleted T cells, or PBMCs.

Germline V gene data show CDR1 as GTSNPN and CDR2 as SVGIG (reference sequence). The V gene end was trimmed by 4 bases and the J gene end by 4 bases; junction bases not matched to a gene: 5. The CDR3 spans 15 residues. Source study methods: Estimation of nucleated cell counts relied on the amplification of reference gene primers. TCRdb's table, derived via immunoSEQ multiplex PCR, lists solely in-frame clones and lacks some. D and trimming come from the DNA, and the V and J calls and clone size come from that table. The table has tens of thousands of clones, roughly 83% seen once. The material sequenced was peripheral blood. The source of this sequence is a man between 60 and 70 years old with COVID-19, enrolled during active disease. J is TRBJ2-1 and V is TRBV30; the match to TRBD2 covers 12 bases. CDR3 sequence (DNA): TGTGCCTGGACCGCCCTAGCGGGGGGGTACAATGAGCAGTTCTTC. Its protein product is CAWTALAGGYNEQFF.